The 21 T cell receptor beta chains below come from one sample, sequenced in a study of yellow fever vaccine responses in identical twins. TCRdb re-analysed the RT-PCR reads in MiXCR, keeping a single row per CDR3 protein. The repertoire includes 5,700 or so distinct CDR3 sequences, 65% to 85% of them detected once, and over 2.5% sits in the top ten. The sequencing here drew on T cells from blood (PBMCs), unsorted or a sorted subset (not recorded which), taken before or after yellow fever vaccination (not recorded which). These receptors originate from a woman in her late teens or twenties who received the yellow fever vaccine.

The J gene is TRBJ2-1, the V gene TRBV24-1; the D is unclear. The germline V gene has CDR1 KGHDR and CDR2 SFDVKD. The V end lost 0 bases, the J end lost 0 bases, and 8 bases lay between the germline ends. The CDR3 length is 16 residues. The CDR3 sequence: CATSDLERSSYNEQFF. CDR3 nucleotide sequence: TGTGCCACCAGTGATTTGGAAAGGAGCTCCTACAATGAGCAGTTCTTC.

CDR3 nucleotide sequence: TGTGCCAGCAGACCGGGACCGAGCTACGAGCAGTACTTC. Translation: CASRPGPSYEQYF. The V call is TRBV2, the J call TRBJ2-7; the D call may be TRBD1 or TRBD2 (5 bases each). Between the trimmed V and J ends, which lost 6 bases and 3 bases, there was a span of 12 bases. Germline CDR1 and CDR2: SNHLY and FYNNEI. The CDR3 is made up of 13 amino acids.

Written as DNA, the CDR3 is TGTGCCAGCAGTCTGGACGGGAGCACAGATACGCAGTATTTT. Protein product: CASSLDGSTDTQYF. The chain recombines TRBV6-1 with TRBJ2-3; D gene uncertain. This CDR3 has 14 amino acids. CDR1 and CDR2 (germline): MNHNS, SASEGT. Trimming pared 5 bases from V and 0 bases from J, leaving 9 bases between.

V usage is TRBV20-1 and J usage is TRBJ1-2, with 7 bases aligning to TRBD1. Germline CDR1 and CDR2: DFQATT and SNEGSKA (reference sequence). The trim removed 6 bases at V and 4 bases at J, leaving 5 bases unmatched. This CDR3 has 12 amino acids. The CDR3 sequence: CSAGQAIYGYTF. CDR3 nucleotide sequence: TGCAGTGCAGGACAGGCGATCTATGGCTACACCTTC.

The genes are TRBV12-3 or TRBV12-4 and TRBJ1-1; 7 bases align to TRBD1. This CDR3 has 15 amino acids. The V and J ends lost 2 bases and 6 bases, in that order; junction bases with no gene match: 9. The chain's CDR3 is CASSLSGSGGAEAFF. In nucleotides, the CDR3 is TGTGCCAGCAGTTTAAGTGGGTCAGGGGGGGCTGAAGCTTTCTTT.

This rearrangement joins TRBV24-1 to TRBJ2-5, with D unresolved. The CDR3 sequence is 12 residues long. With 3 bases removed from V and 5 bases from J, the gap between germline ends came to 6 bases. Germline V lookup: CDR1 KGHDR, CDR2 SFDVKD. Here the CDR3 DNA reads TGTGCCACCAGTGATAATCTGGAGACCCAGTACTTC. This encodes CATSDNLETQYF.

This chain connects TRBV2 to TRBJ2-7; D gene ambiguous. The CDR3 runs to 14 residues. The V gene's germline CDR1 is SNHLY and CDR2 FYNNEI. V lost 3 bases and J lost 2, with 11 bases in between. CDR3 nucleotides: TGTGCCAGCAGTGATGGGCAGGCGGCCTACGAGCAGTACGTC. It translates to CASSDGQAAYEQYV.

The V and J genes are TRBV6-5 and TRBJ1-4; a weak D match, TRBD1 (5 bases). Germline loops: CDR1 MNHEY, CDR2 SVGAGI. Trimming stripped 0 bases from V and 3 bases from J, with 11 bases between. This CDR3 region has 16 residues. CDR3 DNA: TGTGCCAGCAGTTACTCGATAGGGGACGCTAATGAAAAACTGTTTTTT. It encodes CASSYSIGDANEKLFF.

This clonotype was found a few times. The CDR3 nucleotides read TGTGCCACCAGCAGAGATTTTAAAGACACTGAAGCTTTCTTT. Translated: CATSRDFKDTEAFF. The chain recombines TRBV15 with TRBJ1-1, with no clear D. The CDR3 totals 14 residues. CDR1 is LNHNV, CDR2 YYDKDF, per germline (reference sequence). Trimming pared 0 bases from V and 3 bases from J, leaving 8 bases between.

The CDR3 reads CASSAERGNQYF. The CDR3 DNA is TGTGCCAGTAGTGCCGAACGGGGAAACCAGTACTTC. The chain carries TRBV19 and TRBJ2-5; a weak D match, TRBD2 (5 bases). The CDR3 spans 12 residues. Germline assignment: CDR1 LNHDA and CDR2 SQIVND (reference sequence). The V and J ends lost 5 bases and 10 bases respectively, with 14 bases between them.

The chain uses TRBV28 and TRBJ2-7; tentatively, D is TRBD2 (6 bases). The CDR3 runs 14 residues. CDR1 and CDR2 from the germline V gene are MDHEN and SYDVKM. V was trimmed by 2 bases and J by 3 bases, leaving 11 bases between them. The CDR3 sequence: CASSLIGSLYEQYF. The CDR3 region has the DNA TGTGCCAGCAGTTTAATCGGGAGTCTCTACGAGCAGTACTTC.

The chain carries TRBV11-1 and TRBJ2-3; 11 bases match TRBD2. J lost 0 bases, V lost 4 bases, and 0 bases had no gene match. This CDR3 region has 15 residues. The germline gives CDR1 SGHAT, CDR2 FQDESV (reference sequence). CDR3 residues: CASSWTSGSTDTQYF. The CDR3 nucleotides are TGTGCCAGCAGCTGGACTAGCGGGAGCACAGATACGCAGTATTTT. Variable domain in full (rest from reference TRBV11-1 and TRBJ2-3): EAEVAQSPRYKITEKSQAVAFWCDPISGHATLYWYRQILGQGPELLVQFQDESVVDDSQLPKDRFSAERLKGVDSTLKIQPAELGDSAMYLCASSWTSGSTDTQYFGPGTRLTVL.

This clonotype was detected a few times. V gene TRBV21-1 combines with J gene TRBJ2-3. TRBV21-1 is a listed pseudogene. The CDR3 totals 16 residues. CDR3 DNA sequence: TGTGCCAGCAGCAAAGCGTGCAACTGTAGTGTTGATACGCAGTATTTT. It translates to CASSKACNCSVDTQYF.

The J gene is TRBJ2-3, the V gene TRBV27; 8 nucleotides line up with TRBD2. The V gene's germline CDR1 is MNHEY and CDR2 SMNVEV (reference sequence). Losses at the gene ends were 7 bases for V and 0 bases for J; bases not matched to a gene: 3. The length of the CDR3 is 14 residues. The CDR3 DNA sequence: TGTGCCAGCACCCCGGGGGGGAGCACAGATACGCAGTATTTT. Its protein is CASTPGGSTDTQYF.

This clonotype was observed a few times. The V call is TRBV7-3, the J call TRBJ2-7, with unresolved D. Germline lookup yields CDR1 SGHTA and CDR2 FQGTGA. Trimming shortened V by 2 bases and J by 1 base, and 9 bases separated the two germline ends. This CDR3 contains 14 residues. The CDR3 sequence is CASSLGVTSYEQYF. In DNA, the CDR3 is TGTGCCAGCAGCTTAGGGGTCACTTCCTACGAGCAGTACTTC.

The CDR3 loop is CAISEGQGAGSPLHF. The CDR3 bases are TGTGCCATCAGTGAGGGGCAGGGGGCGGGCTCACCCCTCCACTTT. The chain links TRBV10-3 to TRBJ1-6; 8 positions match TRBD1. The V and J ends lost 2 bases and 10 bases, in that order; junction bases with no gene match: 7. CDR3 length: 15 amino acids. Germline values: CDR1 ENHRY, CDR2 SYGVKD.

V and J are TRBV10-1 and TRBJ2-3; possible D gene TRBD1, 7 bases. V lost 4 bases to trimming and J lost 1 base, with 9 bases between them. The germline CDR1 and CDR2 sequences are WNHNN and SYGVQD (reference sequence). The CDR3 consists of 14 residues. The CDR3 nucleotides are TGCGCCAGCAGTGGCGGGACAGGCACAGATACGCAGTATTTT. As protein: CASSGGTGTDTQYF.

In this sample, this clonotype turned up a few times. The V call is TRBV6-5, the J call TRBJ1-1, with 8 bases aligning to TRBD1. The CDR3 length is 15 residues. Trimming removed 2 bases from V and 0 bases from J; junction bases left unmatched: 2. CDR1 is MNHEY, CDR2 SVGAGI, per germline. CDR3 residues: CASSYGTGVNTEAFF. The CDR3 coding sequence is TGTGCCAGCAGTTACGGGACAGGTGTGAACACTGAAGCTTTCTTT.

CDR3 nucleotide sequence: TGTGCCAGCAGAAGGATGGGTCCGGATGAAGCTTTCTTT. It specifies CASRRMGPDEAFF. V usage is TRBV12-3 or TRBV12-4 and J usage is TRBJ1-1; no clear D gene. Deletions cut 6 bases from V and 7 bases from J, with 15 bases between. The CDR3 consists of 13 residues.

The chain is built from TRBV28 and TRBJ2-7, with 8 bases fitting TRBD1. This CDR3 region has 14 residues. CDR1 is MDHEN, CDR2 SYDVKM, per germline. The V and J ends lost 5 bases and 2 bases, in that order; junction bases with no gene match: 5. CDR3 DNA: TGTGCCAGCAGTGGGACAGGAAGAACCTACGAGCAGTACGTC. Amino acids: CASSGTGRTYEQYV.

The chain carries TRBV6-5 and TRBJ1-2; TRBD1 aligns across 8 bases. Germline loops: CDR1 MNHEY, CDR2 SVGAGI. The CDR3 consists of 16 residues. V gave up 2 bases and J gave up 4 bases; unmatched junction bases: 9. The CDR3 nucleotides read TGTGCCAGCAGTTACACCACCCAGGGGGCGCGCTATGGCTACACCTTC. Protein product: CASSYTTQGARYGYTF.